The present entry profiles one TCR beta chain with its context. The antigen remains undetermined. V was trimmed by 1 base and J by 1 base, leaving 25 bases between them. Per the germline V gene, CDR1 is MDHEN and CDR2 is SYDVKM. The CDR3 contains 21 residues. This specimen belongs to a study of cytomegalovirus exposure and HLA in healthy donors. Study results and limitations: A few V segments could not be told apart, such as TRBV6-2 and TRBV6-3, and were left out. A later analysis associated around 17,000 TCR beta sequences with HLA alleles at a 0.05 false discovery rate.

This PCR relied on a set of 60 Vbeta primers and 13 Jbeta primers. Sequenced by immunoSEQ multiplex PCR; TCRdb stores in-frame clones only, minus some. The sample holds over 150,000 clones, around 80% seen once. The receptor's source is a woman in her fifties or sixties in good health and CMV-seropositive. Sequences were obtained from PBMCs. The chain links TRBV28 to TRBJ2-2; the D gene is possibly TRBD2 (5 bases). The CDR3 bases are TGTGCCAGCAGTTTATCGCACTCCCCCCCGACCGGGATATGGAACACCGGGGAGCTGTTTTTT. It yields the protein CASSLSHSPPTGIWNTGELFF.